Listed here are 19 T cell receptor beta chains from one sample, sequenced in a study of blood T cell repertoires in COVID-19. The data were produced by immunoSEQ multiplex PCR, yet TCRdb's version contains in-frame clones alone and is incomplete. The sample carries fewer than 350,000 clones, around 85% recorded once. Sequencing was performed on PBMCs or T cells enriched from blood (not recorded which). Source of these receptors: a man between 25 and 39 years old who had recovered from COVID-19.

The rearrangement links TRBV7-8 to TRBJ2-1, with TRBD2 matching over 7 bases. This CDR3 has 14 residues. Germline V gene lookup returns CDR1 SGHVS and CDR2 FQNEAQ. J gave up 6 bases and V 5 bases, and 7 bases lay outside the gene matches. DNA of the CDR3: TGTGCCAGCAGCCCAGAACTAGCGTCCAATGAGCAGTTCTTC. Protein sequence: CASSPELASNEQFF.

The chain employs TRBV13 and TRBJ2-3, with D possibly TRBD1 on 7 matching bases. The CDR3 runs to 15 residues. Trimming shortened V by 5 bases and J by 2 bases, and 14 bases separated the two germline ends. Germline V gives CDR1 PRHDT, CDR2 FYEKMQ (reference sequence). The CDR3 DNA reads TGTGCCAGCAGCCCCCGGGGGACAGCCACAGATACGCAGTATTTT. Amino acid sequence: CASSPRGTATDTQYF.

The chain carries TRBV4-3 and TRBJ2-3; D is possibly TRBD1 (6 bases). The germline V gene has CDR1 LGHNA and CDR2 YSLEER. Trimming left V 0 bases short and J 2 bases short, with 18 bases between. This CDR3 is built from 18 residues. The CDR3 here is CASSQEKKGEGYTDTQYF. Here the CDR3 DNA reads TGCGCCAGCAGCCAAGAAAAGAAGGGGGAAGGGTACACAGATACGCAGTATTTT.

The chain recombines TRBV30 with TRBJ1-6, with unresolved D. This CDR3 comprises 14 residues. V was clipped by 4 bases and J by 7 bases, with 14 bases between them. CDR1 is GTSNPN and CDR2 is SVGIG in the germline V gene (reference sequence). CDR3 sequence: CAWTLGQPNSPLHF. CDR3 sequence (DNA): TGTGCCTGGACCCTAGGTCAGCCGAATTCACCCCTCCACTTT.

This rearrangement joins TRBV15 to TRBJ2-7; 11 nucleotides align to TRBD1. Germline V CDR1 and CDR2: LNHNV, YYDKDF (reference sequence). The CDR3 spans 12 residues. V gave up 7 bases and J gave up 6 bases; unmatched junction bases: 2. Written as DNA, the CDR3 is TGTGCCACCAAAGGGACAGGGGGCGAGCAGTACTTC. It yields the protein CATKGTGGEQYF. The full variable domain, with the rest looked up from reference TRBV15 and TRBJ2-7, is DAMVIQNPRYQVTQFGKPVTLSCSQTLNHNVMYWYQQKSSQAPKLLFHYYDKDFNNEADTPDNFQSRRPNTSFCFLDIRSPGLGDTAMYLCATKGTGGEQYFGPGTRLTVT.

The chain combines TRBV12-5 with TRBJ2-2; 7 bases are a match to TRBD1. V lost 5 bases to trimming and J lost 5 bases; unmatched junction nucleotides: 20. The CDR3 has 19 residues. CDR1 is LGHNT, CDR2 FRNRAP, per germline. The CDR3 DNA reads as TGTGCTAGTGGTCCCTCCGCCTCACTTGCAAACAGGGGAACCGGGGAGCTGTTTTTT. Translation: CASGPSASLANRGTGELFF.

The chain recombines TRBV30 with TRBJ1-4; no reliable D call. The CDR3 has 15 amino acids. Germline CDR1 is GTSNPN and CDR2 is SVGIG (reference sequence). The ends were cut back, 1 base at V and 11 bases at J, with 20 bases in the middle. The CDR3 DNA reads TGTGCCTGGAGTGCCCAACAGATACCCGCCAACAAACTGTTTTTT. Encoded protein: CAWSAQQIPANKLFF.

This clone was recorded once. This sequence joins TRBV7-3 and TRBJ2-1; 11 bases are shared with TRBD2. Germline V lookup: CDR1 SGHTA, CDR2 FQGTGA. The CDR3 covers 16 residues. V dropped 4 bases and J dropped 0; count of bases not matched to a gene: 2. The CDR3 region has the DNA TGTGCCAGCAGCTACGGACTAGCGGGCTCCTACAATGAGCAGTTCTTC. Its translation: CASSYGLAGSYNEQFF.

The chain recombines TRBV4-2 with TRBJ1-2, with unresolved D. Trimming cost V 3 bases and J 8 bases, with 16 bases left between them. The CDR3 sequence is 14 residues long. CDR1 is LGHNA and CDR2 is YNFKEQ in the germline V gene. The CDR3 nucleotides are TGTGCCAGCAGCCAGAATTATCGGGATTCCGGCTACACCTTC. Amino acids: CASSQNYRDSGYTF.

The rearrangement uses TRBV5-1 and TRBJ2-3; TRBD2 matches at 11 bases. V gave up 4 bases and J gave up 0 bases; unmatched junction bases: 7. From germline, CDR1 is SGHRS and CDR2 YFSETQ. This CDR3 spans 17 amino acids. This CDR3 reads CASSATSGGPSTDTQYF. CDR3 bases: TGCGCCAGCAGCGCTACTAGCGGGGGACCTAGCACAGATACGCAGTATTTT.

The CDR3 region is CASSNRDRGVHGYTF. In DNA form, the CDR3 reads TGTGCCAGCAGCAACCGGGACAGGGGAGTTCATGGCTACACCTTC. The rearrangement uses TRBV21-1 and TRBJ1-2; the table's D call, TRBD1, has no DNA check behind it. TRBV21-1 is classified as a pseudogene. The CDR3 has 15 residues.

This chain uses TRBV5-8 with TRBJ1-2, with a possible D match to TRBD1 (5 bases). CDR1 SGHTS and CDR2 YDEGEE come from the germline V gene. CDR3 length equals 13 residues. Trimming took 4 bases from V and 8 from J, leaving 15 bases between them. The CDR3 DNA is TGTGCCAGCAGCGCCACTCGGGGGTTGGGCTACACCTTC. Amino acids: CASSATRGLGYTF.

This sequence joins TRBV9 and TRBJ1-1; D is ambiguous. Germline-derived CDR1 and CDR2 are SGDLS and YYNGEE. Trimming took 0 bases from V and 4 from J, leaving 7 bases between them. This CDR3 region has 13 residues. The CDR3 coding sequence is TGTGCCAGCAGCGTAGTCACGGGCACTGAAGCTTTCTTT. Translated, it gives CASSVVTGTEAFF.

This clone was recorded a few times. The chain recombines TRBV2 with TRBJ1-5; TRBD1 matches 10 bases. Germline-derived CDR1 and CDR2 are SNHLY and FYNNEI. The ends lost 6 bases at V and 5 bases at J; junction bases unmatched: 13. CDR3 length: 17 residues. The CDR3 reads CASRRDRGSQVDQPQHF. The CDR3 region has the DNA TGTGCCAGCAGGAGGGACAGGGGAAGTCAAGTGGATCAGCCCCAGCATTTT.

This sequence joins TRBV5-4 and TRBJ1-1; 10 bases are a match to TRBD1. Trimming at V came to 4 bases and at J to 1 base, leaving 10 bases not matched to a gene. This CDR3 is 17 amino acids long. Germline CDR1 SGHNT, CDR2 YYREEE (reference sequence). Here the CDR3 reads CASSPGIGTGENTEAFF. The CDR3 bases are TGTGCCAGCAGCCCCGGTATCGGGACAGGGGAGAACACTGAAGCTTTCTTT.

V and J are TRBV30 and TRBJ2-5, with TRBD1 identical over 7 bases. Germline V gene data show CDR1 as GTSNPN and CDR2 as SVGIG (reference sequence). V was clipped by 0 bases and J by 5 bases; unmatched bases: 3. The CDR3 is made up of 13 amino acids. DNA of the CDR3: TGTGCCTGGAGTGTAGGGGGCAGCGAGACCCAGTACTTC. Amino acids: CAWSVGGSETQYF.

The CDR3 DNA follows: TGTGCCAGCAGCTCGAACAGGGGAAGCTCCTACAATGAGCAGTTCTTC. It translates to CASSSNRGSSYNEQFF. The rearrangement joins TRBV11-2 to TRBJ2-1; 7 nucleotides line up with TRBD1. The CDR3 sequence is 16 residues long. V shed 4 bases and J 0 bases; nucleotides not matched to a gene: 6. Looked up from germline, CDR1 is SGHAT and CDR2 is FQNNGV.

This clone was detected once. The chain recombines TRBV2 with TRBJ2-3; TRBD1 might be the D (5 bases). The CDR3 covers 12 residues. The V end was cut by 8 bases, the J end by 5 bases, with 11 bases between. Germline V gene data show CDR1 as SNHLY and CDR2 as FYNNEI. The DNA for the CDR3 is TGTGCCAGCGCTATTCAGGGAGATACGCAGTATTTT. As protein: CASAIQGDTQYF.

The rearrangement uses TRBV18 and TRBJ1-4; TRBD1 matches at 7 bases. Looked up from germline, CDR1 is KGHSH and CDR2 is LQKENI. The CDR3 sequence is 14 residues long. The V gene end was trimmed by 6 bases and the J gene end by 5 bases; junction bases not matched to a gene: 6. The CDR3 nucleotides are TGTGCCAGCTCGCTGGGACAGCAAAATGAAAAACTGTTTTTT. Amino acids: CASSLGQQNEKLFF.